The 17 T cell receptor beta chains in this list originate from one sample, sequenced in a study of technical replicates of blood from a handful of donors. Profiled with immunoSEQ multiplex PCR; TCRdb holds only in-frame clones, not every one. The sample includes over 55,000 clones, about 95% of them seen just once. Source material: PBMCs. The receptors stem from a human donor in good health. Some clones in this sample may be carry-over from other donors' samples.

This chain uses TRBV5-6 with TRBJ1-2; no reliable D call. The CDR3 is made up of 12 amino acids. V was trimmed by 5 bases and J by 4 bases, leaving 9 bases between them. Germline-derived CDR1 and CDR2 are SGHDT and YYEEEE. The CDR3 sequence: CASRLNSYGYTF. The DNA of the CDR3 is TGTGCCAGCAGGCTTAACAGCTATGGCTACACCTTC.

The V gene is TRBV6-6, the J gene TRBJ1-4; D uncertain. This CDR3 is built from 14 residues. CDR1 is MNHNY, CDR2 SVGAGI, per germline (reference sequence). V was pared by 5 bases and J by 3 bases, with 10 bases between. The CDR3 DNA is TGTGCCAGCAGTCGCGGGATATCTAATGAAAAACTGTTTTTT. Protein sequence: CASSRGISNEKLFF.

The V gene is TRBV5-1, the J gene TRBJ1-3, with 9 bases aligning to TRBD1. Losses at the gene ends were 4 bases for V and 0 bases for J; bases not matched to a gene: 8. CDR1 is SGHRS and CDR2 is YFSETQ in the germline V gene. There are 17 residues in the CDR3. The CDR3 coding sequence is TGCGCCAGCAGCCAAACAGGGGGCGCGGGCTCTGGAAACACCATATATTTT. Translation gives CASSQTGGAGSGNTIYF.

J is TRBJ2-3 and V is TRBV11-3; 8 bases fit TRBD2. This CDR3 is built from 17 residues. Germline CDR1 is SGHNT and CDR2 is YENEEA. The V segment lost 1 base and the J segment 2 bases; nucleotides outside the gene matches: 8. For the CDR3, the DNA is TGTGCCAGCAGCTTAGGAGCGGCTAGCGGGTACACAGATACGCAGTATTTT. This codes for CASSLGAASGYTDTQYF.

The chain has TRBV6-5 and TRBJ1-1; no definite D call. There are 14 residues in the CDR3. The V gene lost 2 bases and the J gene lost 2 bases, with 9 bases spanning the gap. Per germline, CDR1 MNHEY and CDR2 SVGAGI. CDR3 in amino acids: CASSYGGLNTEAFF. The CDR3 DNA follows: TGTGCCAGCAGTTACGGCGGACTAAACACTGAAGCTTTCTTT.

The rearrangement joins TRBV7-3 to TRBJ2-7; D ambiguous. Trimming stripped 2 bases from V and 3 bases from J, with 8 bases between. The germline CDR1 and CDR2 sequences are SGHTA and FQGTGA. The CDR3 spans 13 residues. CDR3 sequence reads: CASSLGQNYEQYF. CDR3 coding DNA: TGTGCCAGCAGCTTAGGTCAGAACTACGAGCAGTACTTC.

The chain links TRBV7-9 to TRBJ2-5; 10 bases align to TRBD2. There are 15 residues in the CDR3. Trimming took 1 base from V and 5 from J; bases not matched to a gene: 4. CDR1 and CDR2 (germline): SEHNR, FQNEAQ (reference sequence). The CDR3 sequence: CASSLEAGGRETQYF. The DNA of the CDR3 is TGTGCCAGCAGCTTAGAAGCGGGAGGGCGGGAGACCCAGTACTTC.

As concerns this clone: Sequence at one end of the junction differs from germline and may be a read error. The chain recombines TRBV9 with TRBJ2-3; TRBD2 matches at 7 bases. Per germline, CDR1 SGDLS and CDR2 YYNGEE. The CDR3 covers 13 residues. In nucleotides, the CDR3 is TGTGCCAGCAGCGTAGCCCCCAGCGGGGAGAGGGATTTT. It encodes CASSVAPSGERDF.

The chain carries TRBV30 and TRBJ2-1, with a possible D match to TRBD2 (6 bases). CDR1 is GTSNPN and CDR2 is SVGIG in the germline V gene (reference sequence). Trimming stripped 1 base from V and 3 bases from J, with 13 bases between. This CDR3 comprises 15 residues. The CDR3 spells CAWSEGTSSYNEQFF. The DNA for the CDR3 is TGTGCCTGGAGTGAAGGAACTAGCAGCTACAATGAGCAGTTCTTC. The full variable domain, rest sourced from reference TRBV30 and TRBJ2-1, is SQTIHQWPATLVQPVGSPLSLECTVEGTSNPNLYWYRQAAGRGLQLLFYSVGIGQISSEVPQNLSASRPQDRQFILSSKKLLLSDSGFYLCAWSEGTSSYNEQFFGPGTRLTVL.

This clone is a singleton in its sample. The chain recombines TRBV7-9 with TRBJ1-1; tentatively, D is TRBD1 (5 bases). Germline V gene lookup returns CDR1 SEHNR and CDR2 FQNEAQ (reference sequence). The CDR3 sequence is 14 residues long. V lost 8 bases and J lost 0, with 13 bases in between. The CDR3 DNA reads as TGTGCCAGCCGCTACGCGGACATGAACACTGAAGCTTTCTTT. It codes for CASRYADMNTEAFF.

The V and J genes are TRBV29-1 and TRBJ2-3, with 9 positions matching TRBD2. The J segment lost 7 bases and the V segment lost 3 bases, leaving 8 bases of the junction unmatched. Germline V gene lookup returns CDR1 SQVTM and CDR2 ANQGSEA. The CDR3 loop spans 14 amino acids. CDR3 DNA: TGCAGCGTTGATAGGCGGGAGGGCCTAAATACGCAGTATTTT. This codes for CSVDRREGLNTQYF.

The chain links TRBV6-1 to TRBJ1-3; D unclear. The CDR3 contains 17 residues. Trimming took 4 bases from V and 4 from J, leaving 20 bases between them. Germline V gene data show CDR1 as MNHNS and CDR2 as SASEGT. CDR3 nucleotide sequence: TGTGCCAGCAGTGCAAGGGTGACGGGGAGTCGAGGAAACACCATATATTTT. This translates into CASSARVTGSRGNTIYF.

The chain has TRBV6-5 and TRBJ1-1, with D perhaps matching TRBD1 (5 bases). Germline values: CDR1 MNHEY, CDR2 SVGAGI. The CDR3 is made up of 13 amino acids. V was trimmed by 5 bases and J by 0 bases, leaving 7 bases between them. DNA for the CDR3: TGTGCCAGCAGTCTCAGGGTGAACACTGAAGCTTTCTTT. Amino acid sequence: CASSLRVNTEAFF.

The chain has TRBV6-6 and TRBJ1-4; D is uncertain. V gave up 5 bases and J gave up 3 bases, with 13 bases separating them. The CDR3 has 15 residues. Germline CDR1 MNHNY, CDR2 SVGAGI (reference sequence). CDR3 nucleotides: TGTGCCAGCAGTCCGGAGGGAGTCGCTAATGAAAAACTGTTTTTT. Its protein is CASSPEGVANEKLFF.

This clone was found once. The CDR3 sequence is CAWSEGDGTEAFF. In DNA, the CDR3 is TGTGCCTGGAGTGAGGGGGACGGCACTGAAGCTTTCTTT. This chain connects TRBV30 to TRBJ1-1; possible D gene TRBD1, 6 bases. CDR3 length: 13 amino acids. Germline V gives CDR1 GTSNPN, CDR2 SVGIG (reference sequence). V lost 1 base, J lost 4 bases, and 10 bases lay in between.

The chain is built from TRBV5-1 and TRBJ2-1; 7 nucleotides match TRBD2. J gave up 4 bases and V 4 bases, and 5 bases lay outside the gene matches. The CDR3 runs to 14 residues. Germline V lookup: CDR1 SGHRS, CDR2 YFSETQ. The CDR3 DNA sequence: TGCGCCAGCAGCATGGGGGGGGGATACAATGAGCAGTTCTTC. This sequence encodes CASSMGGGYNEQFF. The full variable domain, completed using reference TRBV5-1 and TRBJ2-1, is KAGVTQTPRYLIKTRGQQVTLSCSPISGHRSVSWYQQTPGQGLQFLFEYFSETQRNKGNFPGRFSGRQFSNSRSEMNVSTLELGDSALYLCASSMGGGYNEQFFGPGTRLTVL.

The rearrangement uses TRBV5-4 and TRBJ2-3; 15 nucleotides line up with TRBD2. CDR1 SGHNT and CDR2 YYREEE come from the germline V gene (reference sequence). V shed 0 bases and J 6 bases; nucleotides not matched to a gene: 2. The CDR3 contains 16 residues. This chain's CDR3 is CASSLGTSGGVDTQYF. Written as DNA, the CDR3 is TGTGCCAGCAGCTTGGGGACTAGCGGGGGGGTTGATACGCAGTATTTT.